This T cell receptor beta chain was documented in a study of vaccination and CD4 T cells after COVID-19. Overall study context: Stimulation used overlapping spike peptides from SARS-CoV-2, HCoV-NL63, HCoV-OC43 and HCoV-229E.

The CDR3 runs to 18 residues. Treatment indicated: approximately nine-day PBMC culture with coronavirus spike peptide pools or control peptides (ViraFEST assay). Oncomine TCR Beta short-read sequencing was applied to DNA from cultured CD4+ T cells. Each CDR3 protein is one row after TCRdb ran MiXCR on the PCR reads. The table records around 21,000 distinct CDR3 sequences, less than 55% of them present only once. Points on this clonotype: Its antigen is still unknown.

The source of this sequence is a human donor who had recovered from COVID-19. Sequencing used CD4+ T cells from blood, cultured in vitro. The genes are TRBV21-1 and TRBJ2-3; TRBD2, the table's D call, was not compared with the DNA. TRBV21-1 is classified as a pseudogene. The DNA of the CDR3 is TGTGCCAGCAGCGTAGATGCGGGGGGGCATGGGTGGACAGATACGCAGTATTTT. This encodes CASSVDAGGHGWTDTQYF.